Listed here are 27 T cell receptor beta chains from one sample, sequenced in a study of cytomegalovirus exposure and HLA in healthy donors (dated by TCRdb to the late 2010s). The library was built by means of the immunoSEQ multiplex PCR assay. The multiplex PCR relied on a mix of 60 forward primers for TCR Vbeta segments and 13 reverse primers for TCR Jbeta segments. The clones in this table, taken by TCRdb from immuneACCESS, are in-frame only. Not every clone is retained; where verified, under half of the shortfall comes from an unresolved V gene, and the cause of the rest is unknown. The table for this sample lists about 150,000 clones; about four fifths of them were counted only once. The top ten hold 0.38% of the sample. Sequencing used PBMCs. Receptor source: a boy younger than 10 in good health and CMV-seronegative.

In this sample, this clone turned up a few times. This chain joins TRBV10-2 and TRBJ1-1; D not certain. Germline CDR1 is WSHSY and CDR2 is SAAADI. V was trimmed by 6 bases and J by 0 bases, leaving 14 bases between them. CDR3 length equals 15 residues. CDR3 in amino acids: CASRGPRTMNTEAFF. In DNA form, the CDR3 reads TGCGCCAGCAGGGGCCCCAGAACGATGAACACTGAAGCTTTCTTT.

The chain employs TRBV9 and TRBJ2-1; TRBD2 agrees at 7 bases. This CDR3 is 13 amino acids long. Germline trimming cut 0 bases from V and 8 bases from J; bases unmatched to any gene: 2. Per germline, CDR1 SGDLS and CDR2 YYNGEE. CDR3 residues: CASSVGLAHEQFF. The CDR3 DNA is TGTGCCAGCAGCGTAGGACTAGCCCATGAGCAGTTCTTC.

The rearrangement links TRBV30 to TRBJ1-2, with D uncertain. Between the trimmed V and J ends, which lost 0 bases and 3 bases, there was a span of 5 bases. Germline lookup yields CDR1 GTSNPN and CDR2 SVGIG (reference sequence). CDR3 length equals 12 residues. The CDR3 nucleotides read TGTGCCTGGAGTGTACGGGACTATGGCTACACCTTC. Encoded protein: CAWSVRDYGYTF.

The chain is built from TRBV5-6 and TRBJ2-3, with 7 bases identical to TRBD1. Germline CDR1 SGHDT, CDR2 YYEEEE. The trim removed 4 bases at V and 5 bases at J, leaving 10 bases unmatched. The CDR3 length is 15 residues. The CDR3, as DNA: TGTGCCAGCAGCGGAGGACAGGTGGTTCAAGATACGCAGTATTTT. Encoded protein: CASSGGQVVQDTQYF.

The sample holds one count of this clone. The chain couples TRBV27 to TRBJ2-2; 11 bases line up with TRBD1. The CDR3 has 14 residues. The V gene's germline CDR1 is MNHEY and CDR2 SMNVEV (reference sequence). Trimming at V came to 6 bases and at J to 6 bases, leaving 3 bases not matched to a gene. CDR3 DNA sequence: TGTGCCAGCAGAATGGGACAGGGGGCCGGGGAGCTGTTTTTT. Protein sequence: CASRMGQGAGELFF.

CDR3 region: CAWSRAGGFEQFF. The DNA of the CDR3 is TGTGCCTGGAGTAGAGCGGGAGGGTTTGAGCAGTTCTTC. The rearrangement joins TRBV30 to TRBJ2-1, with 10 bases lining up with TRBD2. The length of the CDR3 is 13 residues. CDR1 and CDR2 from the germline V gene are GTSNPN and SVGIG (reference sequence). The V gene end was trimmed by 2 bases and the J gene end by 9 bases; junction bases not matched to a gene: 4.

This sequence joins TRBV2 and TRBJ1-2; 7 nucleotides agree with TRBD1. The CDR3 runs to 14 residues. Germline trimming cut 5 bases from V and 8 bases from J; bases unmatched to any gene: 11. Germline-derived CDR1 and CDR2 are SNHLY and FYNNEI. The CDR3 loop is CASSRDRQSGGYTF. The CDR3 DNA is TGTGCCAGCAGTAGGGACAGACAATCGGGAGGCTACACCTTC.

The V and J genes are TRBV12-5 and TRBJ2-5; a possible D gene is TRBD2 (7 bases). Per germline, CDR1 LGHNT and CDR2 FRNRAP. The CDR3 runs to 12 residues. Here the CDR3 DNA reads TGTGCCTGTTCGGGGGGCCCAGGGACCCAGTACTTC. Translated: CACSGGPGTQYF.

This clone was seen a handful of times. V is TRBV7-8 and J is TRBJ2-2; 11 positions agree with TRBD2. This CDR3 is built from 18 residues. Germline CDR1 reads SGHVS; CDR2 reads FQNEAQ. V shed 1 base, J shed 5 bases, and the junction held 9 bases outside the gene matches. The CDR3 loop is CASSLDRRASGRTGELFF. CDR3 DNA: TGTGCCAGCAGCTTAGATCGTCGGGCTAGCGGGAGGACCGGGGAGCTGTTTTTT.

The gene calls are TRBV9 and TRBJ2-1; 7 bases line up with TRBD2. The CDR3 spans 15 residues. The V gene's germline CDR1 is SGDLS and CDR2 YYNGEE. The V gene end was trimmed by 4 bases and the J gene end by 4 bases; junction bases not matched to a gene: 8. CDR3 sequence (DNA): TGTGCCAGCAGCCCCTGGCGGGAGTGGTACAATGAGCAGTTCTTC. It yields the protein CASSPWREWYNEQFF.

The V call is TRBV11-2, the J call TRBJ2-7, with 13 bases matching TRBD2. Germline loops: CDR1 SGHAT, CDR2 FQNNGV. Trimming removed 4 bases from V and 2 bases from J; junction bases left unmatched: 2. This CDR3 has 15 amino acids. For the CDR3, the DNA is TGTGCCAGCAGCTACGGGACTAGCGGGACCTACGAGCAGTACTTC. This translates into CASSYGTSGTYEQYF.

The table lists this clone with a few counts. The V and J genes are TRBV13 and TRBJ2-1; 8 bases match TRBD2. The CDR3 consists of 17 residues. V was clipped by 8 bases and J by 1 base; unmatched bases: 13. Germline V gene data show CDR1 as PRHDT and CDR2 as FYEKMQ (reference sequence). The CDR3 loop reads CASGTAGAGGSYNEQFF. The DNA of the CDR3 is TGTGCCAGCGGTACGGCCGGGGCGGGAGGTTCCTACAATGAGCAGTTCTTC.

This chain uses TRBV14 with TRBJ2-6; 10 nucleotides match TRBD1. The ends lost 4 bases at V and 0 bases at J; junction bases unmatched: 6. The CDR3 has 18 amino acids. Germline lookup yields CDR1 SGHDN and CDR2 FVKESK. The CDR3 spells CASSPGTGASSGANVLTF. The CDR3 nucleotides are TGTGCCAGCAGCCCAGGGACAGGGGCCTCCTCTGGGGCCAACGTCCTGACTTTC.

CDR3 loop: CASSFTSGMAKNIQYF. DNA of the CDR3: TGCGCCAGCAGCTTCACTAGCGGGATGGCCAAAAACATTCAGTACTTC. The chain uses TRBV5-1 and TRBJ2-4; 10 bases map to TRBD2. CDR1 and CDR2 (germline): SGHRS, YFSETQ. The CDR3 is 16 amino acids. The V and J ends lost 2 bases and 1 base, in that order; junction bases with no gene match: 3.

V usage is TRBV5-1 and J usage is TRBJ2-7; D remains unclear. Trimming took off 5 bases at V and 1 base at J, with 10 bases between the two ends. CDR1 and CDR2 from the germline V gene are SGHRS and YFSETQ. CDR3 length equals 13 residues. This CDR3 is CASRSTSSYEQYF. The DNA of the CDR3 is TGCGCCAGCAGGTCGACTTCTTCCTACGAGCAGTACTTC.

The chain recombines TRBV27 with TRBJ1-2; TRBD1 matches 8 bases. After removal of 3 bases from V and 6 bases from J, the junction contained 3 bases not matched to a gene. Germline V gene lookup returns CDR1 MNHEY and CDR2 SMNVEV (reference sequence). The CDR3 is 13 residues long. This chain's CDR3 is CASSLYRGNGYTF. The CDR3 coding sequence is TGTGCCAGCAGTTTGTACAGGGGGAATGGCTACACCTTC.

J is TRBJ2-3 and V is TRBV6-1, with TRBD1 matching 9 bases. Germline V gene sequence: CDR1 MNHNS, CDR2 SASEGT. With 8 bases clipped from V and 7 bases from J, the junction kept 10 bases outside the gene matches. CDR3 size: 14 residues. The CDR3 region is CASRFSDRGYTQYF. The CDR3 nucleotides are TGTGCCAGCCGATTTTCGGACAGGGGTTATACGCAGTATTTT.

The V call is TRBV27, the J call TRBJ2-7, with 9 bases matching TRBD1. Germline loops: CDR1 MNHEY, CDR2 SMNVEV (reference sequence). The CDR3 contains 16 residues. J was trimmed by 5 bases and V by 4 bases; bases with no gene match: 12. In nucleotides, the CDR3 is TGTGCCAGCAGTTCGTCAACCGGGACAGGGAGTGACGAGCAGTACTTC. Translating gives CASSSSTGTGSDEQYF.

V usage is TRBV30 and J usage is TRBJ2-1; possibly TRBD2 for D (6 bases). Germline CDR1 is GTSNPN and CDR2 is SVGIG (reference sequence). This CDR3 has 14 residues. Deletions cut 2 bases from V and 5 bases from J, with 13 bases between. The CDR3 nucleotides are TGTGCCTGGAGTACGGGGACTGGTGACAATGAGCAGTTCTTC. This gives the protein CAWSTGTGDNEQFF.

This chain uses TRBV1 with TRBJ2-2; the table's D call of TRBD2 was not tested on the DNA. TRBV1 has pseudogene status. This CDR3 has 19 residues. CDR3 loop: CTSSQDKCLADSNTGELFF. CDR3 DNA: TGCACCAGCAGCCAAGATAAGTGTCTAGCGGATTCTAACACCGGGGAGCTGTTTTTT.

V usage is TRBV12-5 and J usage is TRBJ1-1; 10 bases fit TRBD1. J was trimmed by 7 bases and V by 6 bases; bases with no gene match: 8. This CDR3 spans 14 amino acids. Looked up from germline, CDR1 is LGHNT and CDR2 is FRNRAP. CDR3 DNA sequence: TGTGCTAGTGGGGACGGACAGGGGGATTATGAAGCTTTCTTT. Translating gives CASGDGQGDYEAFF.

The chain joins TRBV19 to TRBJ1-2, with D possibly matching TRBD1 (6 bases). Germline CDR1 LNHDA, CDR2 SQIVND (reference sequence). The CDR3 sequence is 19 residues long. The V end lost 0 bases, the J end lost 4 bases, and 24 bases lay between the germline ends. CDR3 nucleotides: TGTGCCAGTAGTATAGACCCCAGGATCGGGGACACCTTCTCCTATGGCTACACCTTC. Protein: CASSIDPRIGDTFSYGYTF.

In nucleotides, the CDR3 is TGTGCCAGCAGTATAAGGGAGGTGGACAATGAGCAGTTCTTC. Residues: CASSIREVDNEQFF. V is TRBV27 and J is TRBJ2-1; a possible D gene is TRBD2 (6 bases). Per germline, CDR1 MNHEY and CDR2 SMNVEV (reference sequence). There are 14 residues in the CDR3. Trimming took 5 bases from V and 5 from J, leaving 13 bases between them.

The chain has TRBV30 and TRBJ1-3; 7 nucleotides match TRBD1. Germline loops: CDR1 GTSNPN, CDR2 SVGIG (reference sequence). This CDR3 has 15 residues. V lost 2 bases to trimming and J lost 2 bases; unmatched junction nucleotides: 6. The CDR3 DNA is TGTGCCTGGAGTATGGACAGGAACCCTGGAAACACCATATATTTT. Its protein is CAWSMDRNPGNTIYF. The whole variable domain, filled in from reference TRBV30 and TRBJ1-3, reads SQTIHQWPATLVQPVGSPLSLECTVEGTSNPNLYWYRQAAGRGLQLLFYSVGIGQISSEVPQNLSASRPQDRQFILSSKKLLLSDSGFYLCAWSMDRNPGNTIYFGEGSWLTVV.

This clone was detected only a few times. The V call is TRBV28, the J call TRBJ1-1; a possible D gene is TRBD1 (5 bases). The germline V and J ends were trimmed by 5 bases and 5 bases, with 18 bases remaining between them. CDR1 MDHEN and CDR2 SYDVKM come from the germline V gene. CDR3 length: 15 amino acids. CDR3 protein: CASSPPGREGTEAFF. The DNA for the CDR3 is TGTGCCAGCAGTCCGCCGGGGCGGGAGGGAACTGAAGCTTTCTTT.

Comment on this clone: The identical CDR3 is also encoded by other nucleotide sequences in the sample. V usage is TRBV27 and J usage is TRBJ2-1; TRBD2 matches 11 bases. In germline, CDR1 is MNHEY, CDR2 SMNVEV (reference sequence). V gave up 6 bases and J gave up 3 bases; unmatched junction bases: 4. The CDR3 sequence is 15 residues long. The CDR3 coding sequence is TGTGCCAGCAGCACCGGGACTAGCGGCTACAATGAGCAGTTCTTC. This gives the protein CASSTGTSGYNEQFF.

This chain links TRBV19 with TRBJ1-1; a weak D match, TRBD1 (6 bases). Trimming took off 3 bases at V and 8 bases at J, with 19 bases between the two ends. The CDR3 runs 15 residues. Germline CDR1 is LNHDA and CDR2 is SQIVND (reference sequence). CDR3 DNA: TGTGCCAGTAGTATCCAGTCGGGGCAGGGGTACGAAGCTTTCTTT. Protein: CASSIQSGQGYEAFF.